These T cell receptor beta chains were read from a single sample in a study of shared clonotypes between healthy human individuals. Libraries were prepared by immunoSEQ multiplex PCR; TCRdb keeps only in-frame clonotypes and omits some of them. The sample lists around 1.5 million clones, roughly 98% occurring once. The sequencing input was naive CD4+ T cells sorted from blood. The receptors were sampled from a man under 40 in good health. Both conserved end residues are part of each CDR3. The D gene is left open where the match is weak. Clone size appears in some rows only: once, few, many, or a class for an expanded clone.

>TRBV5-1|NA|TRBJ2-1|TRBD1
CASSNGDRGWYNEQFF
TGCGCCAGCAGCAATGGGGACAGGGGGTGGTACAATGAGCAGTTCTTC
>TRBV18|NA|TRBJ1-1|NA
CASSGIAGAEAAFF
TGTGCCAGCTCAGGGATCGCGGGGGCTGAAGCAGCTTTCTTT
>TRBV6-1|NA|TRBJ2-7|NA
CASSVKSDSYEQYF
TGTGCCAGCAGTGTAAAGAGCGACTCCTACGAGCAGTACTTC
>TRBV19|NA|TRBJ2-6|NA
CASQGPLGANVLTF
TGTGCCAGTCAGGGACCACTCGGGGCCAACGTCCTGACTTTC
>TRBV4-2|NA|TRBJ1-3|NA
CASSQGADGNTIYF
TGTGCCAGCAGCCAAGGTGCAGATGGAAACACCATATATTTT
>TRBV7-7|NA|TRBJ2-1|TRBD2
CASSARFSGRADEQFF
TGTGCCAGCAGCGCCCGCTTTAGCGGGAGGGCAGACGAGCAGTTCTTC
>TRBV7-3|NA|TRBJ2-1|NA
CASSSGLYNEQFF
TGTGCCAGCAGCTCGGGACTTTACAATGAGCAGTTCTTC
>TRBV10-3|NA|TRBJ1-2|TRBD1
CAISRATGTGVYRYTF
TGTGCCATCAGCAGAGCTACCGGGACAGGGGTTTATCGCTACACCTTC
>TRBV10-3|NA|TRBJ1-5|NA
CAISERGGINQPQHF
TGTGCCATCAGTGAGAGGGGGGGAATCAATCAGCCCCAGCATTTT
>TRBV18|NA|TRBJ2-3|NA
CASSVLDSTDTQYF
TGTGCCAGCTCCGTTTTGGACTCCACAGATACGCAGTATTTT
>TRBV18|NA|TRBJ2-3|TRBD1
CASSLGQDTDTQYF
TGTGCCAGCTCACTAGGACAGGACACAGATACGCAGTATTTT
>TRBV6-5|NA|TRBJ1-1|TRBD1
CASSSPGQGTTEAFF
TGTGCCAGCAGTTCACCGGGACAGGGGACCACTGAAGCTTTCTTT
>TRBV10-2|NA|TRBJ2-7|NA
CASRNGERISYEQYF
TGCGCCAGCCGGAATGGGGAGCGCATCTCCTACGAGCAGTACTTC
>TRBV25-1|NA|TRBJ2-1|TRBD1
CASSEVRGPDNEQFF
TGTGCCAGCAGTGAGGTCAGGGGGCCTGACAATGAGCAGTTCTTC
>TRBV28|NA|TRBJ1-1|NA
CASSNTMNTEAFF
TGTGCCAGCTCTAATACAATGAACACTGAAGCTTTCTTT
>TRBV4-3|NA|TRBJ1-3|TRBD1
CASSQATGGSGNTIYF
TGCGCCAGCAGCCAAGCCACAGGGGGCTCTGGAAACACCATATATTTT
>TRBV5-6|once|TRBJ1-2|TRBD1
CASSPQGWGYTF
TGTGCCAGCAGCCCACAGGGGTGGGGCTACACCTTC
>TRBV7-2|NA|TRBJ2-1|TRBD2
CASSRPGLDKSEQFF
TGTGCCAGCAGCAGACCGGGACTAGACAAAAGTGAGCAGTTCTTC
>TRBV11-3|NA|TRBJ2-3|NA
CASSLDPPAQTQYF
TGTGCCAGCAGCTTAGATCCACCCGCTCAGACACAGTATTTT
>TRBV18|NA|TRBJ2-1|TRBD2
CASSKREIEYNEQFF
TGTGCCAGCTCAAAGCGGGAGATAGAGTACAATGAGCAGTTCTTC
>TRBV18|NA|TRBJ2-3|NA
CASSPGLADTQYF
TGTGCCAGCTCCCCGGGACTTGCAGATACGCAGTATTTT
>TRBV18|NA|TRBJ2-1|TRBD1
CASSPGQTNEQFF
TGTGCCAGCTCACCGGGACAGACAAATGAGCAGTTCTTC
>TRBV11-2|NA|TRBJ2-7|NA
CASSLRTISYEQYF
TGTGCCAGCAGCTTAAGGACTATTTCCTACGAGCAGTACTTC
>TRBV2|once|TRBJ2-1|NA
CASSEGVQFF
TGTGCCAGCAGTGAAGGGGTGCAGTTCTTC
>TRBV18|NA|TRBJ2-1|NA
CASSPSEGRGHEQFF
TGTGCCAGCTCTCCCTCGGAGGGCCGTGGACATGAGCAGTTCTTC
>TRBV13|NA|TRBJ2-7|TRBD2
CASSPRTSGSYEQYF
TGTGCCAGCAGCCCCCGGACTAGCGGTTCCTACGAGCAGTACTTC
>TRBV6-5|NA|TRBJ1-1|NA
CASRQRREAFF
TGTGCCAGCAGGCAGCGCAGAGAAGCTTTCTTT
>TRBV10-3|NA|TRBJ2-1|TRBD1
CAISEGDRVVNEQFF
TGTGCCATCAGTGAGGGGGACAGGGTGGTCAATGAGCAGTTCTTC
>TRBV10-2|NA|TRBJ1-5|NA
CASSESGGPNQPQHF
TGCGCCAGCAGTGAGTCCGGGGGCCCCAATCAGCCCCAGCATTTT
>TRBV27|NA|TRBJ2-6|NA
CASSLRQGLSGTGANVLTF
TGTGCCAGCAGTTTGAGGCAGGGGTTAAGTGGGACTGGGGCCAACGTCCTGACTTTC
>TRBV27|NA|TRBJ2-5|NA
CASSFGVGETQYF
TGTGCCAGCAGTTTCGGTGTTGGAGAGACCCAGTACTTC
>TRBV11-2|once|TRBJ2-1|TRBD2
CASRPTSGRRFKEQFF
TGTGCCAGCAGACCCACTAGCGGGAGGAGGTTCAAGGAGCAGTTCTTC
>TRBV28|NA|TRBJ1-1|NA
CASSLLREGAGITFF
TGTGCCAGCAGCCTTTTACGAGAAGGGGCCGGCATAACTTTCTTT
>TRBV7-3|NA|TRBJ2-1|TRBD2
CASSLKASGSLNEQFF
TGTGCCAGCAGCTTAAAAGCTAGCGGGAGTTTAAATGAGCAGTTCTTC
>TRBV7-9|NA|TRBJ2-1|NA
CASSSQAAGSSYNEQFF
TGTGCCAGCTCCAGTCAGGCGGCGGGTAGTTCCTACAATGAGCAGTTCTTC
>TRBV11-2|NA|TRBJ2-2|TRBD2
CASSTRVLAGGYTGELFF
TGTGCCAGCAGCACTAGAGTCCTAGCGGGAGGGTATACCGGGGAGCTGTTTTTT
>TRBV10-3|once|TRBJ2-6|NA
CAISATDVRANVLTF
TGTGCCATCAGTGCCACCGACGTAAGGGCCAACGTCCTGACTTTC
>TRBV5-1|NA|TRBJ1-1|NA
CASSPFEGGYEAFF
TGCGCCAGCAGCCCCTTCGAGGGAGGATATGAAGCTTTCTTT
>TRBV28|NA|TRBJ2-1|TRBD1
CATDRGPYNEQFF
TGTGCCACCGACAGGGGGCCCTACAATGAGCAGTTCTTC
>TRBV11-2|NA|TRBJ2-7|TRBD2
CASSLLAGGVHEQYF
TGTGCCAGCAGCTTACTAGCGGGAGGAGTCCACGAGCAGTACTTC
>TRBV11-2|NA|TRBJ2-2|NA
CASRGARQGNTGELFF
TGTGCCAGCAGGGGAGCGCGTCAGGGGAACACCGGGGAGCTGTTTTTT
>TRBV18|NA|TRBJ2-1|TRBD2
CASSHPGSGRSYNEQFF
TGTGCCAGCTCCCATCCTGGTAGCGGGAGGTCTTACAATGAGCAGTTCTTC
>TRBV10-1|NA|TRBJ2-7|TRBD1
CASSASGRGYEQYF
TGCGCCAGCAGTGCGTCAGGCAGGGGGTACGAGCAGTACTTC